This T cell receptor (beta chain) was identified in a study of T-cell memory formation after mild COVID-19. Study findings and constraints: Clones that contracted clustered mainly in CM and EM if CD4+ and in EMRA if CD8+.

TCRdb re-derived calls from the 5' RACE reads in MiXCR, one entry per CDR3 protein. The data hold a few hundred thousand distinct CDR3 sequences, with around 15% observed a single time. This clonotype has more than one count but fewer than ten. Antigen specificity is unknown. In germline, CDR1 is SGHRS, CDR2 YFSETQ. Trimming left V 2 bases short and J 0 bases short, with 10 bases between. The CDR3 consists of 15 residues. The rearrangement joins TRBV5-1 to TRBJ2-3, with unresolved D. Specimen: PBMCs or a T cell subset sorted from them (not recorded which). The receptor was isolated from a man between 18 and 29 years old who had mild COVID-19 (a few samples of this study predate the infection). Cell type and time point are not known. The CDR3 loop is CASSFSLSSTDTQYF. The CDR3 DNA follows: TGCGCCAGCAGCTTCTCACTTTCCAGCACAGATACGCAGTATTTT.